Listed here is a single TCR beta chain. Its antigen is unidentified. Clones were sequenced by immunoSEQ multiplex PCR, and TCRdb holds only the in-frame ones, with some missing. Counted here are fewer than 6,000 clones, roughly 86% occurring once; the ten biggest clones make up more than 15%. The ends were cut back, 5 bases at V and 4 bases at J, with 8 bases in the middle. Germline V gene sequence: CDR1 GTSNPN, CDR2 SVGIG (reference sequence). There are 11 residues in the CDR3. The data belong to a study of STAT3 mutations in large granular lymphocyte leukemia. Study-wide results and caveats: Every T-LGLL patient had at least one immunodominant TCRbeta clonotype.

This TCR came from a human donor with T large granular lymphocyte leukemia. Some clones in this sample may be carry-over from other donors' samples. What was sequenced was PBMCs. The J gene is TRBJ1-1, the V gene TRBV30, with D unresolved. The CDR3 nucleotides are TGTGCCTGGCTCTCGGGCACTGAAGCTTTCTTT. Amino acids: CAWLSGTEAFF.